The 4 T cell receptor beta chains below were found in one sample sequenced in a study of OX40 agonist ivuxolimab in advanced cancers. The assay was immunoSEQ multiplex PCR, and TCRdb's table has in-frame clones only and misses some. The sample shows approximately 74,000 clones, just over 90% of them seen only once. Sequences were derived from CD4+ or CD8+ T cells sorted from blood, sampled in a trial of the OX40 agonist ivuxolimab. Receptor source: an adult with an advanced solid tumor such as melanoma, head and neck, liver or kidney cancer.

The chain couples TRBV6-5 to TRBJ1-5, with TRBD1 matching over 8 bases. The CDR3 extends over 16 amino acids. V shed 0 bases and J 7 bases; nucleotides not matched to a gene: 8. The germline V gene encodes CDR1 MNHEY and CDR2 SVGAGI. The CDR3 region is CASSYSWDRSGQPQHF. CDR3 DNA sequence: TGTGCCAGCAGTTACTCCTGGGACAGGTCGGGGCAGCCCCAGCATTTT.

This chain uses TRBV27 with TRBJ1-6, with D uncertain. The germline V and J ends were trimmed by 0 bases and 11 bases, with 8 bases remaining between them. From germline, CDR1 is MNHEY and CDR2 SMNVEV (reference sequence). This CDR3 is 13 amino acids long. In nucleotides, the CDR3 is TGTGCCAGCAGTTTATCGGGGAGTCCACCCCTCCACTTT. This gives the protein CASSLSGSPPLHF.

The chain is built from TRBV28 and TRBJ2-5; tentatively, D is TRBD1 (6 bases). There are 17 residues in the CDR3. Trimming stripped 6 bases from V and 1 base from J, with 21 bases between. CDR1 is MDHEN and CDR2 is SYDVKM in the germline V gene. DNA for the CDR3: TGTGCCAGCAGCATGGTTTTACAGGGATGGACCCAAGAGACCCAGTACTTC. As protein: CASSMVLQGWTQETQYF.

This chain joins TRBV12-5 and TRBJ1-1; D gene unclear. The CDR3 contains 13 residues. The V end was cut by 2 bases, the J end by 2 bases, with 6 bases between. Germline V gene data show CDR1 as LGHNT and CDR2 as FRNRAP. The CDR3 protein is CASGLNKNTEAFF. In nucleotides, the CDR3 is TGTGCTAGTGGTTTGAACAAAAACACTGAAGCTTTCTTT. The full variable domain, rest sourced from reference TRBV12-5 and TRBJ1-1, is DARVTQTPRHKVTEMGQEVTMRCQPILGHNTVFWYRQTMMQGLELLAYFRNRAPLDDSGMPKDRFSAEMPDATLATLKIQPSEPRDSAVYFCASGLNKNTEAFFGQGTRLTVV.